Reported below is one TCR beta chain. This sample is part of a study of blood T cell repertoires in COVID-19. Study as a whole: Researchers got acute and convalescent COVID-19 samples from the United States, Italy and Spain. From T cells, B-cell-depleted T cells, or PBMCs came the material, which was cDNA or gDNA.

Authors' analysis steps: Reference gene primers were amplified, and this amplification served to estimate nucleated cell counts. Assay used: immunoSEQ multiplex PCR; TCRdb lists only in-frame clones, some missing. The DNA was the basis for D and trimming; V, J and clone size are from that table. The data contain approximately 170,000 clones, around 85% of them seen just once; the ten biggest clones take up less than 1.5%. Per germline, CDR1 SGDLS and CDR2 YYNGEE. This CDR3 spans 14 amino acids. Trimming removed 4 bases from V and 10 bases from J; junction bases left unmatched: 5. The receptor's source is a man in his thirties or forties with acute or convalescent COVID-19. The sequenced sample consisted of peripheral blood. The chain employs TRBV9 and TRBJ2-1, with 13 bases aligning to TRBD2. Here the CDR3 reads CASSIGLAGDEQFF. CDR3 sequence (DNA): TGTGCCAGCAGCATCGGACTAGCGGGGGACGAGCAGTTCTTC.